This T cell receptor (beta chain) was identified in a study of blood T cells in healthy people across ages. PCR was performed a second time for about 7 to 11 cycles using a sample-barcoded 5' primer and a J-beta primer mix. A single record per CDR3 protein comes from TCRdb applying MiXCR to the 5' RACE reads. The sample includes 700,000 to 950,000 distinct CDR3 sequences, approximately 39% of them seen just once. Trimming removed 1 base at V and 2 bases at J, with 9 bases between. This CDR3 has 14 residues. Germline V gene lookup returns CDR1 SGHRS and CDR2 YFSETQ. The TCR comes from an older woman in good health. Sequenced sample: blood. The V gene is TRBV5-1, the J gene TRBJ2-5; weak D call: TRBD1 (6 bases). CDR3 DNA: TGCGCCAGCAGCTTGTGGACAGTTCAAGAGACCCAGTACTTC. It is translated as CASSLWTVQETQYF.